The 16 T cell receptor beta chains below were found in one sample sequenced in a study of blood T cell repertoires in COVID-19. The data were produced by immunoSEQ multiplex PCR, yet TCRdb's version contains in-frame clones alone and is incomplete. The sample includes under 200,000 clones, more than 70% of them seen just once. The sequencing sample was made of peripheral blood. Source of these receptors: a young man with active or convalescent COVID-19.

This clone has just one count. The chain carries TRBV3-1 (or the pseudogene TRBV3-2) and TRBJ1-2; 11 bases are shared with TRBD1. The V gene end was trimmed by 3 bases and the J gene end by 8 bases; junction bases not matched to a gene: 8. This CDR3 contains 15 residues. Germline V gives CDR1 LGHDT, CDR2 YNNKEL (reference sequence). As DNA, the CDR3 is TGTGCCAGCAGCCATCTGGACAGGGGGCGAAACGGCTACACCTTC. This codes for CASSHLDRGRNGYTF.

This clone was seen only once. The chain uses TRBV5-1 and TRBJ2-3; a possible D gene is TRBD2 (7 bases). CDR3 length: 16 amino acids. The ends were cut back, 1 base at V and 2 bases at J, with 14 bases in the middle. Germline loops: CDR1 SGHRS, CDR2 YFSETQ. This CDR3 reads CASSLTAGATTDTQYF. CDR3 bases: TGCGCCAGCAGCTTGACGGCGGGGGCTACCACAGATACGCAGTATTTT.

The chain is built from TRBV5-8 and TRBJ2-5; TRBD2 agrees at 14 bases. Germline CDR1 is SGHTS and CDR2 is YDEGEE. The CDR3 sequence is 16 residues long. V shed 2 bases and J 5 bases; nucleotides not matched to a gene: 5. CDR3 bases: TGTGCCAGCAGCTTCTTGACTAGCGGGGGGGCGGAGACCCAGTACTTC. Protein sequence: CASSFLTSGGAETQYF. The variable domain in full, with the rest retrieved from reference TRBV5-8 and TRBJ2-5, is EAGVTQSPTHLIKTRGQQATLRCSPISGHTSVYWYQQALGLGLQFLLWYDEGEERNRGNFPPRFSGRQFPNYSSELNVNALELEDSALYLCASSFLTSGGAETQYFGPGTRLLVL.

The V and J genes are TRBV7-9 and TRBJ2-7; 14 nucleotides agree with TRBD2. Unmatched junction bases numbered 7, after V lost 4 bases and J lost 2 bases. CDR1 SEHNR and CDR2 FQNEAQ come from the germline V gene (reference sequence). The CDR3 length is 17 residues. DNA of the CDR3: TGTGCCAGCAGCTCTGGGACTAGCGGGGGCCTTACCTACGAGCAGTACTTC. Protein: CASSSGTSGGLTYEQYF. The full variable domain, rest sourced from reference TRBV7-9 and TRBJ2-7, is DTGVSQNPRHKITKRGQNVTFRCDPISEHNRLYWYRQTLGQGPEFLTYFQNEAQLEKSRLLSDRFSAERPKGSFSTLEIQRTEQGDSAMYLCASSSGTSGGLTYEQYFGPGTRLTVT.

V gene TRBV7-2 combines with J gene TRBJ2-3; D call uncertain. Germline-derived CDR1 and CDR2 are SGHTA and FQGNSA. V lost 3 bases and J lost 0, with 7 bases in between. This CDR3 is 14 amino acids long. The chain's CDR3 is CASSFGHSTDTQYF. Written as DNA, the CDR3 is TGTGCCAGCAGCTTCGGTCATAGCACAGATACGCAGTATTTT.

The chain combines TRBV7-9 with TRBJ2-1; 8 nucleotides line up with TRBD2. The V gene end was trimmed by 5 bases and the J gene end by 2 bases; junction bases not matched to a gene: 5. Germline V gene data show CDR1 as SEHNR and CDR2 as FQNEAQ (reference sequence). The CDR3 contains 15 residues. The CDR3 bases are TGTGCCAGCAGCCCCAGCGGGAGTACCTACAATGAGCAGTTCTTC. This gives the protein CASSPSGSTYNEQFF.

The gene calls are TRBV28 and TRBJ1-2; TRBD1 aligns across 10 bases. This CDR3 is 14 amino acids long. Germline trimming cut 4 bases from V and 4 bases from J; bases unmatched to any gene: 3. Germline values: CDR1 MDHEN, CDR2 SYDVKM. The CDR3, as DNA: TGTGCCAGCAGTTCAGGACAGGGGGTCTATGGCTACACCTTC. Translated, it gives CASSSGQGVYGYTF.

The rearrangement uses TRBV29-1 and TRBJ2-3, with TRBD2 matching over 11 bases. Germline V gene sequence: CDR1 SQVTM, CDR2 ANQGSEA. The junction had 12 bases not matched to a gene; V was cut back by 7 bases and J by 0 bases. The CDR3 contains 17 residues. The CDR3 spells CSGLGLAVQTSTDTQYF. CDR3 DNA: TGCAGCGGATTGGGACTAGCGGTTCAGACTAGCACAGATACGCAGTATTTT.

The sample holds one count of this clone. The V and J genes are TRBV9 and TRBJ1-2; D perhaps matches TRBD1 (6 bases). The length of the CDR3 is 17 residues. Trimming stripped 0 bases from V and 6 bases from J, with 21 bases between. Germline-derived CDR1 and CDR2 are SGDLS and YYNGEE. The CDR3 nucleotides are TGTGCCAGCAGCGTAGATGTAAGGGGGTCTCTCTCTCATGGCTACACCTTC. It is translated as CASSVDVRGSLSHGYTF.

CDR3 nucleotide sequence: TGTGCCAGCAGCTTTGGTAGCTCTGGAAACACCATATATTTT. Its protein is CASSFGSSGNTIYF. This sequence joins TRBV7-8 and TRBJ1-3; D not resolved. The CDR3 consists of 14 residues. V gave up 3 bases and J gave up 0 bases, with 6 bases separating them. Germline V lookup: CDR1 SGHVS, CDR2 FQNEAQ.

CDR3 region: CASSFRRSYGYTF. In nucleotides, the CDR3 is TGTGCCAGCAGTTTCAGACGGAGCTATGGCTACACCTTC. V is TRBV27 and J is TRBJ1-2; D gene ambiguous. The CDR3 spans 13 residues. Germline CDR1 is MNHEY and CDR2 is SMNVEV (reference sequence). V lost 3 bases and J lost 4, with 9 bases in between.

The gene calls are TRBV6-5 and TRBJ2-1; D possibly corresponds to TRBD2 (6 bases). V was trimmed by 10 bases and J by 7 bases, leaving 14 bases between them. The CDR3 sequence is 12 residues long. Germline assignment: CDR1 MNHEY and CDR2 SVGAGI. The CDR3 protein is CATRSSGNEQFF. Here the CDR3 DNA reads TGTGCCACCCGCTCCAGCGGGAATGAGCAGTTCTTC.

Only one count was recorded for this clone. This sequence joins TRBV6-6 and TRBJ2-2, with D unclear. Trimming took 5 bases from V and 1 from J, leaving 11 bases between them. The CDR3 spans 15 residues. Germline V gene sequence: CDR1 MNHNY, CDR2 SVGAGI (reference sequence). The DNA of the CDR3 is TGTGCCAGCAGTCTGGCGGCCGTGAACACCGGGGAGCTGTTTTTT. It translates to CASSLAAVNTGELFF.

The chain couples TRBV19 to TRBJ2-7; 7 positions agree with TRBD2. The CDR3 spans 14 residues. V gave up 3 bases and J gave up 0 bases; unmatched junction bases: 2. The germline CDR1 and CDR2 sequences are LNHDA and SQIVND (reference sequence). For the CDR3, the DNA is TGTGCCAGTAGTATGCGGGGGAGCTCCTACGAGCAGTACTTC. This gives the protein CASSMRGSSYEQYF.

The CDR3 region is CSVEDLQGANEQYF. For the CDR3, the DNA is TGCAGCGTTGAAGATCTTCAGGGGGCGAACGAGCAGTACTTC. This chain links TRBV29-1 with TRBJ2-7; 8 nucleotides line up with TRBD1. Trimming at V came to 0 bases and at J to 5 bases, leaving 6 bases not matched to a gene. The CDR3 consists of 14 residues. CDR1 is SQVTM and CDR2 is ANQGSEA in the germline V gene.

The chain links TRBV6-5 to TRBJ1-1, with 7 bases matching TRBD1. Germline CDR1 and CDR2: MNHEY and SVGAGI. With 6 bases clipped from V and 3 bases from J, the junction kept 7 bases outside the gene matches. The CDR3 consists of 14 residues. The CDR3 nucleotides read TGTGCCAGCAGACTACAGGGGTTGGACACTGAAGCTTTCTTT. This codes for CASRLQGLDTEAFF.